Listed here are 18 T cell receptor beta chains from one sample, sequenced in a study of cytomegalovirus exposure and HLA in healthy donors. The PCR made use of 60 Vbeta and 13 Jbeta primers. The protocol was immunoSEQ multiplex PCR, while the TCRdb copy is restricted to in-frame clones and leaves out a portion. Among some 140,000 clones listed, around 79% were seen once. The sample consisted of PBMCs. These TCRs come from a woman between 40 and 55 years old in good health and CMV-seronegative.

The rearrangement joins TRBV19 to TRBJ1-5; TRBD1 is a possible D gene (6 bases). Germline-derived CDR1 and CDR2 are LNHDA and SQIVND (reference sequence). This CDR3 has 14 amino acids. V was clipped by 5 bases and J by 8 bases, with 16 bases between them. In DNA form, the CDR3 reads TGTGCCAGTAGTCTACAGGGAACGTTTGAGCCCCAGCATTTT. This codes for CASSLQGTFEPQHF.

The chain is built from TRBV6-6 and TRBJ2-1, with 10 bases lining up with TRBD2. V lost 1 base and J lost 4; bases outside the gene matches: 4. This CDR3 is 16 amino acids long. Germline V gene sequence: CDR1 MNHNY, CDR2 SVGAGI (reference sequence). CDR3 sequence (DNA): TGTGCCAGCAGTTACTTAAGTAGCGGGGGGTACAATGAGCAGTTCTTC. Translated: CASSYLSSGGYNEQFF.

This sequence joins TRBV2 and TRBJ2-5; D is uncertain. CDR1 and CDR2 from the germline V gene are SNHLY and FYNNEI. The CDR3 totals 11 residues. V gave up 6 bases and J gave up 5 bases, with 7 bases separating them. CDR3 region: CASRLMETQYF. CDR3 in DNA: TGTGCCAGCAGACTCATGGAGACCCAGTACTTC. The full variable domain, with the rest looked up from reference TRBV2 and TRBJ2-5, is EPEVTQTPSHQVTQMGQEVILRCVPISNHLYFYWYRQILGQKVEFLVSFYNNEISEKSEIFDDQFSVERPDGSNFTLKIRSTKLEDSAMYFCASRLMETQYFGPGTRLLVL.

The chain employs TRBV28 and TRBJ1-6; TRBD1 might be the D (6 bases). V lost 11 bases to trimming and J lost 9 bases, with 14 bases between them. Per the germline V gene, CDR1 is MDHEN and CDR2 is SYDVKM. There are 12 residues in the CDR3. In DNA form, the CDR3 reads TGTGCCTCTATCAGGGGCGGTTCACCCCTCCACTTT. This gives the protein CASIRGGSPLHF.

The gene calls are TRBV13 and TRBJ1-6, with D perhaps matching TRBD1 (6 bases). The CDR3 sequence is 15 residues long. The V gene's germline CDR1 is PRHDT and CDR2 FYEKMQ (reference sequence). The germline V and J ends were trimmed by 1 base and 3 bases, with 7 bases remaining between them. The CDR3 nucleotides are TGTGCCAGCAGCTTAGTAGGGGGCTATAATTCACCCCTCCACTTT. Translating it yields CASSLVGGYNSPLHF.

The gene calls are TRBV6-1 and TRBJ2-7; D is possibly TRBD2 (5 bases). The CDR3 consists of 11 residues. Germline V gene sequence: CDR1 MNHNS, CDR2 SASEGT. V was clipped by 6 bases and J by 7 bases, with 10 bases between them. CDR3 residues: CASSPEREQYF. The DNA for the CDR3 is TGTGCCAGCAGCCCAGAGCGGGAGCAGTACTTC.

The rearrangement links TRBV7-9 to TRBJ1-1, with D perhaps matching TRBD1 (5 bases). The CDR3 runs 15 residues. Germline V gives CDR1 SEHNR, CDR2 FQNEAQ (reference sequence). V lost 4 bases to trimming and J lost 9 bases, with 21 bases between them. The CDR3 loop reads CASSSLRGGGTQAFF. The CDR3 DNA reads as TGTGCCAGCAGCTCCCTTAGGGGTGGCGGGACTCAAGCTTTCTTT.

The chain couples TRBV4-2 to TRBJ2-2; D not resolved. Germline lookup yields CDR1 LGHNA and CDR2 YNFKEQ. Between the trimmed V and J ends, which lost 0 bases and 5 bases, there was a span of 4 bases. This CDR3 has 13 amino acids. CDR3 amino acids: CASSQESTGELFF. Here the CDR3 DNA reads TGTGCCAGCAGCCAAGAGAGTACCGGGGAGCTGTTTTTT.

The CDR3: CAIRPGGYQPQHF. In nucleotides, the CDR3 is TGTGCCATCAGACCGGGAGGGTATCAGCCCCAGCATTTT. This rearrangement joins TRBV10-3 to TRBJ1-5; D gene uncertain. The V gene lost 6 bases and the J gene lost 5 bases, with 11 bases spanning the gap. Germline CDR1 reads ENHRY; CDR2 reads SYGVKD. The CDR3 runs 13 residues.

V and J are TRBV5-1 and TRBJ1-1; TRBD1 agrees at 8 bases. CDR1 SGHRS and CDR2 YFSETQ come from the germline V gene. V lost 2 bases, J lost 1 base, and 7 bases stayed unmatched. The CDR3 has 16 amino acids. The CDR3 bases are TGCGCCAGCAGCTTTGTGACAGGGGCCTCGAACACTGAAGCTTTCTTT. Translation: CASSFVTGASNTEAFF.

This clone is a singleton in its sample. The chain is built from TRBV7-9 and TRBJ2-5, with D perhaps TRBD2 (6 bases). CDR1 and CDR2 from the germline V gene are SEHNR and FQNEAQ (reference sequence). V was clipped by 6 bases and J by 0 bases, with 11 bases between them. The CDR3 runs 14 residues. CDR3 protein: CASSPGAYQETQYF. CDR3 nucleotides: TGTGCCAGCAGTCCGGGAGCTTACCAAGAGACCCAGTACTTC.

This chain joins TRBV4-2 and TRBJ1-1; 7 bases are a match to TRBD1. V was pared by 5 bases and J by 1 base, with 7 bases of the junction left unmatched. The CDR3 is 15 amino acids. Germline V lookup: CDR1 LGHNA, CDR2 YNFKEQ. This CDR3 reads CASSTRGQRNTEAFF. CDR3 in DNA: TGTGCCAGCAGCACCCGGGGACAGAGGAACACTGAAGCTTTCTTT.

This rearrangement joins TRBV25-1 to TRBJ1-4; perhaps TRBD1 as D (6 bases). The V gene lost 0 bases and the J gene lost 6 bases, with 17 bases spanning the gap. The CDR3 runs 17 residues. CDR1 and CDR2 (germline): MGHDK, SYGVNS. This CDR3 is CASSEYLSTGLYEKLFF. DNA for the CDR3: TGTGCCAGCAGTGAATATTTGTCAACAGGGTTATATGAAAAACTGTTTTTT.

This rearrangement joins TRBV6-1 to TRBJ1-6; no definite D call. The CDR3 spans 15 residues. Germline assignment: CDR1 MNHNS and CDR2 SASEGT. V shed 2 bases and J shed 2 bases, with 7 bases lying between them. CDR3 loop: CASSEWPPYNSPLHF. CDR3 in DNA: TGTGCCAGCAGTGAATGGCCGCCCTATAATTCACCCCTCCACTTT.

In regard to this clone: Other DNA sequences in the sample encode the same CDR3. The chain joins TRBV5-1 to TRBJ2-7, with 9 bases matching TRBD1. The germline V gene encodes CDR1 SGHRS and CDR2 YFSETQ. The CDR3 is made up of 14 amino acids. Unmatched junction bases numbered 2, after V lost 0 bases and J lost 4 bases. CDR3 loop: CASSLGDRGYEQYF. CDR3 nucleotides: TGCGCCAGCAGCTTGGGCGACAGGGGGTACGAGCAGTACTTC.

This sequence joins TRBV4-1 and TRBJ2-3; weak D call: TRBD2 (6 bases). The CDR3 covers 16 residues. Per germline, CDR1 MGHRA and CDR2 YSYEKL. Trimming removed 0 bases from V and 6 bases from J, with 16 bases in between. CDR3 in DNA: TGCGCCAGCAGCCAAGAACTAACTGGGAGGCGGGATACGCAGTATTTT. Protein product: CASSQELTGRRDTQYF.

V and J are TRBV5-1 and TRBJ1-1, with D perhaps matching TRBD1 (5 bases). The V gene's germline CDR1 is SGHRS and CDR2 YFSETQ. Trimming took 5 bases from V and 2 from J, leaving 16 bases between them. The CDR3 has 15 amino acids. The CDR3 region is CASSSGSAANTEAFF. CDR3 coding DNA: TGCGCCAGCAGTTCAGGGTCTGCGGCCAACACTGAAGCTTTCTTT.

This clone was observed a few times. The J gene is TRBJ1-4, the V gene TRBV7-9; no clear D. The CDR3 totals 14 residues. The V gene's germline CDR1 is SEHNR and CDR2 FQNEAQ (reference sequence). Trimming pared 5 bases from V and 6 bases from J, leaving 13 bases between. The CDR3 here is CASSPWSGDEKLFF. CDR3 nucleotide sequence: TGTGCCAGCAGCCCATGGTCCGGGGATGAAAAACTGTTTTTT.